This TCR beta chain was obtained from a study of neurological immune-mediated disorders. Template-switch 5'RACE cDNA synthesis added a 10-nucleotide unique molecular identifier. TCRdb fed the 5' RACE reads into MiXCR, producing one record per CDR3 protein. Of about 33,000 distinct CDR3 sequences listed, about 1.6% are singletons. Study-wide results and caveats: The multiple sclerosis repertoire cluster was associated with no clinical or MRI feature. The absence of shared CDR3 amino acid sequences among expanded clones across subjects suggests private repertoires in all groups.

This clonotype has a count of ten or more. The antigen remains undetermined. Between the trimmed V and J ends, which lost 2 bases and 5 bases, there was a span of 3 bases. This CDR3 comprises 11 residues. Sample: PBMCs. The TCR originated in a woman aged 25 to 45 with multiple sclerosis. This chain connects TRBV12-3 or TRBV12-4 to TRBJ2-5, with D hard to call. The CDR3 nucleotides read TGTGCCAGCAGTTTAACGGAGACCCAGTACTTC. Translating it yields CASSLTETQYF.